A selection of T cell receptor beta chains follows, all from one sample in a study of vaccination effects on CD4 cells after COVID-19. These receptors have no known antigen. Sequencing used immunoSEQ multiplex PCR; TCRdb keeps in-frame clones, though not all of them. The repertoire holds some 36,000 clones, with about 70% as singletons. Sequenced here: CD4+ T cells from PBMCs cultured without peptide, sampled before COVID-19 vaccination. The receptors shown here come from a human donor who received a COVID-19 vaccine. CDR3s include the opening cysteine and the closing phenylalanine or tryptophan. The order of the fields is V gene, clone size, D gene, J gene, CDR3 DNA, CDR3 protein. D genes are given only for firm matches. For some rows the clone size is stated as once, few or many, or as a class when expanded; others skip it.

V: TRBV5-8; size: NA; D: NA; J: TRBJ1-1; DNA: TGTGCCAGCAGCTTGGGTCCAATGAACACTGAAGCTTTCTTT; CDR3: CASSLGPMNTEAFF
V: TRBV10-3; size: few; D: NA; J: TRBJ2-1; DNA: TGTGCCTATGCCGGTTCGGCAGGGCGGTCCGATGAGCAGTTCTTC; CDR3: CAYAGSAGRSDEQFF
V: TRBV12-3/TRBV12-4; size: NA; D: NA; J: TRBJ1-4; DNA: TGTGCCAGTTCAGGGTCAGGGGAAAAACTGTTTTTT; CDR3: CASSGSGEKLFF
V: TRBV10-2; size: NA; D: TRBD2; J: TRBJ2-1; DNA: TGCGCCAGCAGTGAGTCGGGGGCTAGCGGGACACTATTGAATGAGCAGTTCTTC; CDR3: CASSESGASGTLLNEQFF
V: TRBV9; size: NA; D: NA; J: TRBJ2-3; DNA: TGTGCCAGCAGCGTAAGGGGCGGTATCACAGATACGCAGTATTTT; CDR3: CASSVRGGITDTQYF
V: TRBV9; size: NA; D: TRBD1; J: TRBJ2-7; DNA: TGTGCCAGCAGCATCTCAGGACAGGAAGCCTACGAGCAGTACTTC; CDR3: CASSISGQEAYEQYF
V: TRBV10-3; size: few; D: NA; J: TRBJ1-2; DNA: TGTGCCATCAGTGTACCCGTTTTCAGGGTGGGGTACTATGGCTACACCTTC; CDR3: CAISVPVFRVGYYGYTF
V: TRBV10-3; size: NA; D: NA; J: TRBJ1-3; DNA: TGTGCCATCAGTGAATACTCTGGAAACACCATATATTTT; CDR3: CAISEYSGNTIYF
V: TRBV9; size: NA; D: NA; J: TRBJ1-3; DNA: TGTGCCAGCAGCGTACGGAGCTCTGGAAACACCATATATTTT; CDR3: CASSVRSSGNTIYF
V: TRBV18; size: few; D: NA; J: TRBJ1-2; DNA: TGTGCCACCGCCGGGGGGGCAACTAACTATGGCTACACCTTC; CDR3: CATAGGATNYGYTF
V: TRBV30; size: NA; D: NA; J: TRBJ1-1; DNA: TGTGCCTGGGCCCGGGGGGGAGACACTGAAGCTTTCTTT; CDR3: CAWARGGDTEAFF
V: TRBV5-1; size: NA; D: NA; J: TRBJ2-6; DNA: TGCGCCAGCAGCTCAGCCGGGACGTACCCTGGGGCCAACGTCCTGACTTTC; CDR3: CASSSAGTYPGANVLTF
V: TRBV21-1; size: once; D: NA; J: TRBJ1-6; DNA: TGTGCCAGCAGCAAAGCGCGCGATGGGAAGACAGGGCGAGAGGGGTCCTATAATTCACCCCTCCACTTT; CDR3: CASSKARDGKTGREGSYNSPLHF
V: TRBV7-8; size: few; D: NA; J: TRBJ1-6; DNA: TGTGCCAGCAGCTTACTAAATCCACAGAACTATAATTCACCCCTCCACTTT; CDR3: CASSLLNPQNYNSPLHF
V: TRBV6-1; size: NA; D: NA; J: TRBJ1-6; DNA: TGTGCCAGCAGTGAAGGGGCAGGGCTAGGGTCACCCCTCCACTTT; CDR3: CASSEGAGLGSPLHF
V: TRBV2; size: NA; D: NA; J: TRBJ1-2; DNA: TGTGCCAGCCAGGGTGTAAGACGTGGATATGGCTACACCTTC; CDR3: CASQGVRRGYGYTF
V: TRBV19; size: NA; D: TRBD2; J: TRBJ2-1; DNA: TGTGCCAGTAGAGGGGAACCGGGACTAGCGGGAGACAGTAACAATGAGCAGTTCTTC; CDR3: CASRGEPGLAGDSNNEQFF
V: TRBV25-1; size: NA; D: TRBD2; J: TRBJ2-7; DNA: TGTGCCAGCAGTGAGGGGGGGGATGAGCAGTACTTC; CDR3: CASSEGGDEQYF
V: TRBV13; size: NA; D: TRBD1; J: TRBJ2-7; DNA: TGTGCCAGCAGCCGTACAGGGGGGATAATAGCCTACGAGCAGTACTTC; CDR3: CASSRTGGIIAYEQYF
V: TRBV12-5; size: NA; D: TRBD2; J: TRBJ2-3; DNA: TGTGCTAGTGGCCATGGGGGGGTCACAGATACGCAGTATTTT; CDR3: CASGHGGVTDTQYF
V: TRBV2; size: once; D: TRBD2; J: TRBJ2-1; DNA: TGTGCCAGCGTGCTAGCGGGAGGGCTAGGTGACAGCTCAAATGAGCAGTTCTTC; CDR3: CASVLAGGLGDSSNEQFF
V: TRBV9; size: NA; D: NA; J: TRBJ1-5; DNA: TGTGCCAGCAGCGTAGACGAGGGCAATCAGCCCCAGCATTTT; CDR3: CASSVDEGNQPQHF
V: TRBV5-1; size: NA; D: NA; J: TRBJ1-4; DNA: TGCGCCAGCAGCTTGGCGGCAGGGCGGAACGAAAAACTGTTTTTT; CDR3: CASSLAAGRNEKLFF
V: TRBV7-2; size: NA; D: NA; J: TRBJ2-3; DNA: TGTGCCAGCACCCGATTCCTAGTCGATACGCAGTATTTT; CDR3: CASTRFLVDTQYF
V: TRBV7-2; size: few; D: NA; J: TRBJ1-2; DNA: TGTGCCAGCAGCCTACAGCAGGATAACTATGGCTACACCTTC; CDR3: CASSLQQDNYGYTF
V: TRBV10-1; size: once; D: TRBD2; J: TRBJ2-1; DNA: TGCGCCAGCAGTGAGGGACTAGCGGGGATCTACAATGAGCAGTTCTTC; CDR3: CASSEGLAGIYNEQFF
V: TRBV2; size: once; D: NA; J: TRBJ1-2; DNA: TGTGCCAGCAGTGACCAGGGTATGGGGTATGGCTACACCTTC; CDR3: CASSDQGMGYGYTF
V: TRBV11-2; size: NA; D: NA; J: TRBJ1-2; DNA: TGTGCCAGCAGCACCTCGACCAAGGCCCTTATTGGCTACACCTTC; CDR3: CASSTSTKALIGYTF
V: TRBV9; size: few; D: NA; J: TRBJ2-3; DNA: TGTGCCAGCAGCGTGGGATGGCGGAGTAGCACAGATACGCAGTATTTT; CDR3: CASSVGWRSSTDTQYF
V: TRBV19; size: medium-sized; D: TRBD2; J: TRBJ2-1; DNA: TGTGCCAGTAGTATAGAAGGACGGGAGGGTGTGTACAATGAGCAGTTCTTC; CDR3: CASSIEGREGVYNEQFF
V: TRBV7-2; size: NA; D: NA; J: TRBJ2-7; DNA: TGTGCCAGCAGCTTAGTAACTAGCTCCTACGAGCAGTACTTC; CDR3: CASSLVTSSYEQYF
V: TRBV5-1; size: few; D: TRBD1; J: TRBJ2-1; DNA: TGCGCCAGCAGCTCCCCCGGGACAGGGGCCAATGAGCAGTTCTTC; CDR3: CASSSPGTGANEQFF
V: TRBV7-2; size: few; D: NA; J: TRBJ2-5; DNA: TGTGCCAGCAGCTTCAATTGGGGGGGGGCTTCGGAGACCCAGTACTTC; CDR3: CASSFNWGGASETQYF
V: TRBV6-5; size: NA; D: NA; J: TRBJ1-6; DNA: TGTGCCAGCAGTTACTCAGTCGGGAGTCGGAATTCACCCCTCCACTTT; CDR3: CASSYSVGSRNSPLHF
V: TRBV3-1/TRBV3-2; size: few; D: NA; J: TRBJ1-3; DNA: TGTGCCAGCAGCCTGACAGGTAACTCTGGAAACACCATATATTTT; CDR3: CASSLTGNSGNTIYF
V: TRBV5-8; size: few; D: TRBD1; J: TRBJ1-2; DNA: TGTGCCAGCAGCCCAGGACAGGGGTATGGCTACACCTTC; CDR3: CASSPGQGYGYTF
V: TRBV11-2; size: NA; D: NA; J: TRBJ2-1; DNA: TGTGCCAGCAGCTCGAGGACTCTTAATGAGCAGTTCTTC; CDR3: CASSSRTLNEQFF
V: TRBV5-4; size: NA; D: NA; J: TRBJ2-3; DNA: TGTGCCAGCAGCCCTAGCACAGATACGCAGTATTTT; CDR3: CASSPSTDTQYF
V: TRBV18; size: NA; D: NA; J: TRBJ2-5; DNA: TGTGCCAGCGCGCTAGACAGACAAGAGACCCAGTACTTC; CDR3: CASALDRQETQYF
V: TRBV27; size: NA; D: NA; J: TRBJ1-2; DNA: TGTGCCAGCAGTAGATGGGACGGGGCCTATGGCTACACCTTC; CDR3: CASSRWDGAYGYTF
V: TRBV4-1; size: NA; D: TRBD1; J: TRBJ2-7; DNA: TGCGCCAGCAGCCGTACCGGGACAGGAGAGGTCTACGAGCAGTACTTC; CDR3: CASSRTGTGEVYEQYF
V: TRBV4-2; size: NA; D: NA; J: TRBJ2-3; DNA: TGTGCCAGCAGCCAAGATCAGGGCAGGGGAGCAGATACGCAGTATTTT; CDR3: CASSQDQGRGADTQYF
V: TRBV24-1; size: NA; D: TRBD2; J: TRBJ2-5; DNA: TGTGCCACCAGTGATCCTAGCGGGGGCCAAGAGACCCAGTACTTC; CDR3: CATSDPSGGQETQYF
V: TRBV7-2; size: once; D: TRBD2; J: TRBJ2-3; DNA: TGTGCCAGCAGCGCCGGACTAGCGGGGGGGGCAGATACGCAGTATTTT; CDR3: CASSAGLAGGADTQYF
V: TRBV5-1; size: NA; D: NA; J: TRBJ1-1; DNA: TGCGCCAGCAGGTTGCAGGACACTGAAGCTTTCTTT; CDR3: CASRLQDTEAFF
V: TRBV18; size: NA; D: TRBD1; J: TRBJ1-3; DNA: TGTGCCAGCTCACCGGGACAGGGTTCCGGAAACACCATATATTTT; CDR3: CASSPGQGSGNTIYF
V: TRBV7-2; size: NA; D: TRBD2; J: TRBJ2-1; DNA: TGTGCCAGCAGCTCCCGGACTAGCGGGAGGCTCCGTATCTTC; CDR3: CASSSRTSGRLRIF
V: TRBV11-2; size: NA; D: NA; J: TRBJ2-5; DNA: TGTGCCAGCAGCCGTGAGCAGGGAATTGCAGAGACCCAGTACTTC; CDR3: CASSREQGIAETQYF
V: TRBV18; size: NA; D: NA; J: TRBJ1-4; DNA: TGTGCCAGCTCACCCTTTCGGATTCCTGCAACTAATGAAAAACTGTTTTTT; CDR3: CASSPFRIPATNEKLFF
V: TRBV27; size: once; D: NA; J: TRBJ2-4; DNA: TGTGCCAGCAGTTGGGAAAACATTCAGTACTTC; CDR3: CASSWENIQYF
V: TRBV27; size: NA; D: NA; J: TRBJ2-1; DNA: TGTGCCAGCAGTTTGTCGAAGGCCACTACGGGTGAGCAGTTCTTC; CDR3: CASSLSKATTGEQFF
V: TRBV10-1; size: NA; D: TRBD2; J: TRBJ2-5; DNA: TGCGCCAGCAGTGAGTCCCTTGGGACTAGCGGGGGGGCAAAAGAGACCCAGTACTTC; CDR3: CASSESLGTSGGAKETQYF
V: TRBV5-8; size: once; D: NA; J: TRBJ2-7; DNA: TGTGCCAGCAGCTTGGAATCGGGAGTCCGGACTTACGAGCAGTACTTC; CDR3: CASSLESGVRTYEQYF
V: TRBV12-3/TRBV12-4; size: NA; D: NA; J: TRBJ2-7; DNA: TGTGCCAGCAGTCCACCGAACTACGAGCAGTACTTC; CDR3: CASSPPNYEQYF
V: TRBV5-1; size: few; D: TRBD2; J: TRBJ2-7; DNA: TGCGCCAGCAGTTTGACAGGTAGCGGGACCTACGAGCAGTACTTC; CDR3: CASSLTGSGTYEQYF
V: TRBV7-8; size: NA; D: NA; J: TRBJ1-5; DNA: TGTGCCAGCAGCTCGACAGCGCAGCCCCAGCATTTT; CDR3: CASSSTAQPQHF
V: TRBV3-1/TRBV3-2; size: NA; D: NA; J: TRBJ2-2; DNA: TGTGCCAGCAGCCTCTATAGCGCATCGAACACCGGGGAGCTGTTTTTT; CDR3: CASSLYSASNTGELFF
V: TRBV18; size: NA; D: NA; J: TRBJ1-5; DNA: TGTGCCAGCTCACGTGCTCGGGCAGAAGGGAGCGATAGCAATCAGCCCCAGCATTTT; CDR3: CASSRARAEGSDSNQPQHF
V: TRBV21-1; size: NA; D: NA; J: TRBJ1-4; DNA: TGTGCCAGCAGCAAAGTTTCCCCCGGGACTCGTGATGAAAAACTGTTTTTT; CDR3: CASSKVSPGTRDEKLFF
V: TRBV5-1; size: NA; D: NA; J: TRBJ2-2; DNA: TGCGCCAGCAGCCAACAGGAGACCGGGGAGCTGTTTTTT; CDR3: CASSQQETGELFF